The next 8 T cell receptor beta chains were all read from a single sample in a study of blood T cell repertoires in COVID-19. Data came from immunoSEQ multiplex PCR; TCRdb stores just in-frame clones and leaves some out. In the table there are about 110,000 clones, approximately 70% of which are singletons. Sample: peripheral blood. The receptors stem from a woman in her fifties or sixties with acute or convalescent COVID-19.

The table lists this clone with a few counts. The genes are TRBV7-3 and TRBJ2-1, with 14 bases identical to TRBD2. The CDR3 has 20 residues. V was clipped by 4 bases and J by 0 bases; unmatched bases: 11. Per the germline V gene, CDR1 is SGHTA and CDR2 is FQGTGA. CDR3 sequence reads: CASSWREGTSGGSSYNEQFF. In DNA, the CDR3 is TGTGCCAGCAGCTGGCGCGAAGGGACTAGCGGGGGTAGCTCCTACAATGAGCAGTTCTTC.

The chain's CDR3 is CARDRDYGYTF. The DNA of the CDR3 is TGTGCCCGAGACAGGGACTATGGCTACACCTTC. The rearrangement uses TRBV2 and TRBJ1-2, with 7 bases lining up with TRBD1. Unmatched junction bases numbered 3, after V lost 11 bases and J lost 3 bases. The CDR3 runs 11 residues. Germline V gene data show CDR1 as SNHLY and CDR2 as FYNNEI. The complete variable domain, with remaining parts taken from reference TRBV2 and TRBJ1-2, reads EPEVTQTPSHQVTQMGQEVILRCVPISNHLYFYWYRQILGQKVEFLVSFYNNEISEKSEIFDDQFSVERPDGSNFTLKIRSTKLEDSAMYFCARDRDYGYTFGSGTRLTVV.

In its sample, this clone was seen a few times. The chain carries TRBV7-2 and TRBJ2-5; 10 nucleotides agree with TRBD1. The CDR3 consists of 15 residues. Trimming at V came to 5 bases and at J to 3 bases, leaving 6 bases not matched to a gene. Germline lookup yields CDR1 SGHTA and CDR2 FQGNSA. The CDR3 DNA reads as TGTGCCAGCAGCAGTTTAGGGACAGGGGAAGAGACCCAGTACTTC. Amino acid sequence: CASSSLGTGEETQYF.

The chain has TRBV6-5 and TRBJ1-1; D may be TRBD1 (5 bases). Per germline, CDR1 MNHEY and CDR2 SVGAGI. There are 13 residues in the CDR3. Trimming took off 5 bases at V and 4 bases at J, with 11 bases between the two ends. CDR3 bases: TGTGCCAGCAGTACCAGAAGGGGCACTGAAGCTTTCTTT. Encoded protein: CASSTRRGTEAFF.

This CDR3 is CASSLNLAGTGYEQYF. In nucleotides, the CDR3 is TGTGCCAGCAGTCTCAATTTAGCGGGGACTGGCTACGAGCAGTACTTC. The rearrangement uses TRBV27 and TRBJ2-7, with 8 bases fitting TRBD2. Germline V gene data show CDR1 as MNHEY and CDR2 as SMNVEV (reference sequence). Germline trimming cut 5 bases from V and 3 bases from J; bases unmatched to any gene: 12. The CDR3 has 16 residues.

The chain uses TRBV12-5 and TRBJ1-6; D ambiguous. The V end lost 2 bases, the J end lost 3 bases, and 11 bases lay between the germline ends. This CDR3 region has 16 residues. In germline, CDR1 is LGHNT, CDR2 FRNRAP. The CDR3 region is CASGLTREIYNSPLHF. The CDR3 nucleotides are TGTGCTAGTGGTTTGACTCGAGAAATCTATAATTCACCCCTCCACTTT.

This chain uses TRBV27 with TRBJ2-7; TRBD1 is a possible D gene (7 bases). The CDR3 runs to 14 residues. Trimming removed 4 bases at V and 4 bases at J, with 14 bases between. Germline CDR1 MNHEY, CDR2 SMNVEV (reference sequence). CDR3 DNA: TGTGCCAGCAGTTCCAGGGGGGTCATTTACGAGCAGTACTTC. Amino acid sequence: CASSSRGVIYEQYF.

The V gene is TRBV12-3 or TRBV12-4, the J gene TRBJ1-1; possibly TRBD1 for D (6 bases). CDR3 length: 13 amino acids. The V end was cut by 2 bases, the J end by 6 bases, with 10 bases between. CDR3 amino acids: CASSLQGYPEAFF. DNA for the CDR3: TGTGCCAGCAGTTTACAGGGGTATCCTGAAGCTTTCTTT.